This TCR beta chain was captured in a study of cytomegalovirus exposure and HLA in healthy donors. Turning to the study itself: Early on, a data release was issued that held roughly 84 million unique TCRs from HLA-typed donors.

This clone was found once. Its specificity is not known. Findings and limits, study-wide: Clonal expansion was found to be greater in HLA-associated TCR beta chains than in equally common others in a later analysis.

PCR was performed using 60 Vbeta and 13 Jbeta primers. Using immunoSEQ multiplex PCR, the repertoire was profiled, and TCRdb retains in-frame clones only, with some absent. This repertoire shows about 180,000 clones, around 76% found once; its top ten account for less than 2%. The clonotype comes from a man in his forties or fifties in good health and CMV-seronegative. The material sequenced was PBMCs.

The CDR3 loop is CASSIQGGTEAFF. The CDR3 DNA is TGTGCCAGTAGTATCCAGGGTGGCACTGAAGCTTTCTTT. V usage is TRBV19 and J usage is TRBJ1-1, with D possibly TRBD1 on 5 matching bases. Germline CDR1 reads LNHDA; CDR2 reads SQIVND (reference sequence). The length of the CDR3 is 13 residues. Trimming pared 3 bases from V and 4 bases from J, leaving 9 bases between.